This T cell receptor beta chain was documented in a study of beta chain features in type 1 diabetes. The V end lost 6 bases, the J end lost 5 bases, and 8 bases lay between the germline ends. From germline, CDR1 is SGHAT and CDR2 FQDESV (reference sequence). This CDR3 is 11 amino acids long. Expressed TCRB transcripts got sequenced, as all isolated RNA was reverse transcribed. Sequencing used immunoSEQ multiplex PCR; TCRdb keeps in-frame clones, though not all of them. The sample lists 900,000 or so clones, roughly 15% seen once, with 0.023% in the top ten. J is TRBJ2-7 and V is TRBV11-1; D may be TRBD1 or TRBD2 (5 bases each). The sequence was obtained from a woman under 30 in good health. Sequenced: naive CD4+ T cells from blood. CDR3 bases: TGTGCCAGCAGTAGGGGAGACGAGCAGTACTTC. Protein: CASSRGDEQYF.